This T cell receptor (beta chain) was sequenced in a study of T cell responses to AZD1222 COVID-19 vaccine. V was pared by 5 bases and J by 3 bases, with 10 bases between. The CDR3 is 13 amino acids. CDR1 and CDR2 from the germline V gene are SGHTA and FQGTGA. This clone has just one count. Its antigen is not known. TCRdb's table, derived via immunoSEQ multiplex PCR, lists solely in-frame clones and lacks some. The data contain approximately 71,000 clones, more than 70% of them singletons. Broader study findings: Spike regions recognized by vaccine-associated CD4 TCRs spanned the protein, led by 160-218 and 743-854. In a largely white British group with more females than males, clonal diversity was possibly underestimated.

This chain links TRBV7-3 with TRBJ1-1; D remains ambiguous. The source is an adult in good health. The sequencing here drew on peripheral blood, taken on day 0 of AZD1222 vaccination. The CDR3 nucleotides are TGTGCCAGCAGCCCCGGTCGGGACACTGAAGCTTTCTTT. Translated: CASSPGRDTEAFF.